Given below is one T cell receptor beta chain in context. Sequencing was performed with immunoSEQ multiplex PCR; in TCRdb, only in-frame clones are kept and a portion is missing. The data show approximately 50,000 clones, with approximately 85% seen just once and 15% to 20% held by the top ten. This entry comes from a study of blood T cell repertoires in COVID-19. What was sequenced was peripheral blood. The sequence came from a human donor in a cohort sampled during active COVID-19.

CDR3 nucleotide sequence: TGTGCCAGCAGCCAGATTGGACAGGGGGGTAGCACCCTCCACTTT. It is translated as CASSQIGQGGSTLHF. This chain joins TRBV3-1 (or the pseudogene TRBV3-2) and TRBJ1-6; TRBD1 aligns across 10 bases. The CDR3 consists of 15 residues. The V and J ends lost 3 bases and 14 bases, in that order; junction bases with no gene match: 10. Germline loops: CDR1 LGHDT, CDR2 YNNKEL (reference sequence).